The 24 T cell receptor beta chains below come from one sample, sequenced in a study of OX40 agonist ivuxolimab in advanced cancers. Some clones are missing from TCRdb's copy, which holds only in-frame ones; the method was immunoSEQ multiplex PCR. The sample includes nearly 20,000 clones, 80% to 90% of them seen just once. The sequenced sample was CD4+ or CD8+ T cells sorted from blood, obtained in a trial of the OX40 agonist ivuxolimab. The source is an adult with an advanced solid tumor such as melanoma, head and neck, liver or kidney cancer.

This rearrangement joins TRBV5-1 to TRBJ2-5, with D unclear. Trimming removed 0 bases from V and 1 base from J, with 10 bases in between. The CDR3 covers 15 residues. In germline, CDR1 is SGHRS, CDR2 YFSETQ. CDR3 coding DNA: TGCGCCAGCAGCTTGGAAGGGCAGGTCCAAGAGACCCAGTACTTC. This codes for CASSLEGQVQETQYF. The full variable domain, completed using reference TRBV5-1 and TRBJ2-5, is KAGVTQTPRYLIKTRGQQVTLSCSPISGHRSVSWYQQTPGQGLQFLFEYFSETQRNKGNFPGRFSGRQFSNSRSEMNVSTLELGDSALYLCASSLEGQVQETQYFGPGTRLLVL.

This chain links TRBV29-1 with TRBJ2-7; 8 bases fit TRBD1. CDR3 length equals 11 residues. V dropped 4 bases and J dropped 5; count of bases not matched to a gene: 1. The V gene's germline CDR1 is SQVTM and CDR2 ANQGSEA. CDR3 in DNA: TGCAGCGTTGGGACAGGGCACGAGCAGTACTTC. The encoded protein is CSVGTGHEQYF.

V usage is TRBV7-3 and J usage is TRBJ2-7, with 10 bases that match TRBD1. Germline V gene sequence: CDR1 SGHTA, CDR2 FQGTGA. The J segment lost 5 bases and the V segment lost 5 bases, leaving 12 bases of the junction unmatched. This CDR3 has 16 amino acids. The CDR3 DNA reads TGTGCCAGCAGCGTCAGGGACAGGGGTTTGCTTAACGAGCAGTACTTC. Its translation is CASSVRDRGLLNEQYF.

V is TRBV2 and J is TRBJ1-2; D call uncertain. Germline V gene sequence: CDR1 SNHLY, CDR2 FYNNEI. V lost 3 bases and J 4 bases, leaving 3 bases between the germline ends. This CDR3 spans 11 amino acids. The CDR3 is CASSDAYGYTF. Written as DNA, the CDR3 is TGTGCCAGCAGTGATGCCTATGGCTACACCTTC.

The chain uses TRBV19 and TRBJ1-1, with D unresolved. The V gene's germline CDR1 is LNHDA and CDR2 SQIVND (reference sequence). CDR3 length: 13 residues. Between the trimmed V and J ends, which lost 6 bases and 3 bases, there was a span of 11 bases. CDR3 sequence: CASSKDGDTEAFF. As DNA, the CDR3 is TGTGCCAGTAGCAAGGACGGCGACACTGAAGCTTTCTTT. Looking up the rest from reference TRBV19 and TRBJ1-1 gives the full variable domain: DGGITQSPKYLFRKEGQNVTLSCEQNLNHDAMYWYRQDPGQGLRLIYYSQIVNDFQKGDIAEGYSVSREKKESFPLTVTSAQKNPTAFYLCASSKDGDTEAFFGQGTRLTVV.

This clone was found once. J is TRBJ1-2 and V is TRBV5-6; D may be TRBD1 (5 bases). Trimming removed 1 base from V and 7 bases from J, with 11 bases in between. This CDR3 spans 13 amino acids. Germline loops: CDR1 SGHDT, CDR2 YYEEEE. CDR3 region: CASSLWGASGYTF. CDR3 DNA: TGTGCCAGCAGCTTGTGGGGCGCTTCTGGCTACACCTTC.

The rearrangement uses TRBV9 and TRBJ2-7, with 7 nucleotides matching TRBD2. The CDR3 has 14 amino acids. Germline V gene sequence: CDR1 SGDLS, CDR2 YYNGEE. Trimming at V came to 4 bases and at J to 0 bases, leaving 4 bases not matched to a gene. CDR3 sequence: CASSSGLFSYEQYF. In DNA form, the CDR3 reads TGTGCCAGCAGCTCGGGACTATTCTCCTACGAGCAGTACTTC.

V usage is TRBV9 and J usage is TRBJ2-3; D gene unclear. The germline V gene encodes CDR1 SGDLS and CDR2 YYNGEE. The CDR3 extends over 16 amino acids. V dropped 3 bases and J dropped 2 bases, with 16 bases sitting between them. The CDR3 bases are TGTGCCAGCAGCGCTGCTGGTTCGCTTAACACAGATACGCAGTATTTT. This translates into CASSAAGSLNTDTQYF.

The chain carries TRBV9 and TRBJ2-2; D remains unclear. V lost 4 bases, J lost 4 bases, and 11 bases lay in between. CDR3 length: 14 amino acids. Germline V gene lookup returns CDR1 SGDLS and CDR2 YYNGEE. DNA for the CDR3: TGTGCCAGCAGCCCCAACCTCCTCACCGGGGAGCTGTTTTTT. Its translation: CASSPNLLTGELFF.

The rearrangement uses TRBV9 and TRBJ2-3, with D maybe TRBD2 (5 bases). Trimming cost V 2 bases and J 0 bases, with 7 bases left between them. The CDR3 totals 14 residues. CDR1 is SGDLS, CDR2 YYNGEE, per germline. CDR3 residues: CASSVLASTDTQYF. The CDR3 region has the DNA TGTGCCAGCAGCGTCCTAGCTAGCACAGATACGCAGTATTTT.

This clone was counted a few times. This rearrangement joins TRBV25-1 to TRBJ2-7, with D hard to call. CDR3 size: 14 residues. The germline CDR1 and CDR2 sequences are MGHDK and SYGVNS. Trimming cost V 3 bases and J 2 bases, with 11 bases left between them. The CDR3 region is CASSDPLRAYEQYF. The CDR3 coding sequence is TGTGCCAGCAGTGATCCCCTCCGGGCCTACGAGCAGTACTTC.

DNA for the CDR3: TGTGCCAGCAGCTTAATTTCACTAGCGGCCTACGAGCAGTACTTC. Its protein is CASSLISLAAYEQYF. The chain joins TRBV11-3 to TRBJ2-7; 8 nucleotides line up with TRBD2. Germline trimming cut 2 bases from V and 2 bases from J; bases unmatched to any gene: 5. The CDR3 is made up of 15 amino acids. Germline V lookup: CDR1 SGHNT, CDR2 YENEEA.

This clone has only one observation. This rearrangement joins TRBV11-2 to TRBJ2-1; the match to TRBD2 covers 12 bases. V trimming: 3 bases; J trimming: 2 bases; junction bases outside the gene matches: 2. The V gene's germline CDR1 is SGHAT and CDR2 FQNNGV. This CDR3 contains 16 residues. The DNA for the CDR3 is TGTGCCAGCAGCTTGACTAGCGGGAGTGCCTACAATGAGCAGTTCTTC. Its protein is CASSLTSGSAYNEQFF.

This clone has more than one count but fewer than ten. The genes are TRBV29-1 and TRBJ1-3; D not certain. The germline V gene has CDR1 SQVTM and CDR2 ANQGSEA. V lost 5 bases, J lost 0 bases, and 14 bases lay in between. The CDR3 extends over 15 amino acids. The CDR3 nucleotides are TGCAGCGTTAATACAGTCTCCCCCTCTGGAAACACCATATATTTT. Its translation: CSVNTVSPSGNTIYF.

The chain recombines TRBV5-5 with TRBJ2-5; TRBD2 is a possible D gene (6 bases). V gave up 0 bases and J gave up 5 bases, with 11 bases separating them. The germline V gene encodes CDR1 SGHKS and CDR2 YYEKEE (reference sequence). The CDR3 is 14 residues long. The CDR3 sequence: CASSLVIRGETQYF. The CDR3 coding sequence is TGTGCCAGCAGCTTGGTTATTCGGGGGGAGACCCAGTACTTC.

This chain joins TRBV5-1 and TRBJ1-3; 8 nucleotides agree with TRBD1. The length of the CDR3 is 15 residues. The trim removed 5 bases at V and 2 bases at J, leaving 6 bases unmatched. CDR1 and CDR2 (germline): SGHRS, YFSETQ. The CDR3 bases are TGCGCCAGCAGTGGGACAGGCCGCGCTGGAAACACCATATATTTT. Protein sequence: CASSGTGRAGNTIYF.

The gene calls are TRBV7-2 and TRBJ1-1; 9 bases agree with TRBD1. The CDR3 covers 14 residues. Germline V gives CDR1 SGHTA, CDR2 FQGNSA. Losses at the gene ends were 5 bases for V and 6 bases for J; bases not matched to a gene: 7. As DNA, the CDR3 is TGTGCCAGCAGCCAGGACAGGGGATGGGCTGAAGCTTTCTTT. Its protein product is CASSQDRGWAEAFF.

The rearrangement joins TRBV4-2 to TRBJ1-2; 8 nucleotides line up with TRBD1. The CDR3 loop spans 15 amino acids. V was pared by 1 base and J by 1 base, with 2 bases of the junction left unmatched. Germline V gives CDR1 LGHNA, CDR2 YNFKEQ. This CDR3 reads CASSQVDRDNYGYTF. The CDR3 DNA sequence: TGTGCCAGCAGCCAAGTGGACAGGGATAACTATGGCTACACCTTC.

This clone was detected a few times. The V and J genes are TRBV6-4 and TRBJ1-5, with D possibly being TRBD1 (5 bases). Germline V gene lookup returns CDR1 MRHNA and CDR2 SNTAGT. V was cut by 7 bases and J by 0 bases, with 10 bases left in between. The length of the CDR3 is 14 residues. Written as DNA, the CDR3 is TGTGCCAGCATACGACAGTTTAGCAATCAGCCCCAGCATTTT. It codes for CASIRQFSNQPQHF.

V and J are TRBV19 and TRBJ2-3, with D unclear. V was pared by 10 bases and J by 2 bases, with 16 bases between. The germline V gene has CDR1 LNHDA and CDR2 SQIVND (reference sequence). This CDR3 has 14 residues. The CDR3 protein is CATSLGLYTDTQYF. The CDR3 bases are TGTGCCACCTCCCTAGGGCTCTACACAGATACGCAGTATTTT.

The chain has TRBV4-1 and TRBJ2-1, with D tentatively TRBD1 or TRBD2 (6 bases each). The CDR3 spans 18 residues. Trimming stripped 1 base from V and 0 bases from J, with 16 bases between. CDR1 is MGHRA, CDR2 YSYEKL, per germline. The CDR3 loop is CASSQVSSGASSYNEQFF. CDR3 in DNA: TGCGCCAGCAGCCAAGTTAGTTCGGGGGCATCCTCCTACAATGAGCAGTTCTTC.

Points on this clone: Different DNA sequences within this sample yield the same CDR3. The rearrangement uses TRBV11-2 and TRBJ2-7; D is unresolved. This CDR3 is 15 amino acids long. V lost 0 bases to trimming and J lost 0 bases, with 9 bases between them. CDR1 SGHAT and CDR2 FQNNGV come from the germline V gene. CDR3 DNA sequence: TGTGCCAGCAGCTTAGATCCCGCAGACTCCTACGAGCAGTACTTC. It yields the protein CASSLDPADSYEQYF. The full variable domain, in which reference TRBV11-2 and TRBJ2-7 provide the parts outside the CDR3, is EAGVAQSPRYKIIEKRQSVAFWCNPISGHATLYWYQQILGQGPKLLIQFQNNGVVDDSQLPKDRFSAERLKGVDSTLKIQPAKLEDSAVYLCASSLDPADSYEQYFGPGTRLTVT.

This clone was detected only once. This chain uses TRBV19 with TRBJ2-4, with 9 nucleotides matching TRBD1. The germline gives CDR1 LNHDA, CDR2 SQIVND (reference sequence). The CDR3 has 14 residues. Trimming at V came to 5 bases and at J to 9 bases, leaving 8 bases not matched to a gene. The CDR3 DNA is TGTGCCAGTAGTGAGGGACAGGGAAGGGTCATTCAGTACTTC. Its translation: CASSEGQGRVIQYF.

The rearrangement links TRBV5-1 to TRBJ2-1, with no clear D. The CDR3 runs to 14 residues. V lost 0 bases to trimming and J lost 5 bases, with 9 bases between them. Looked up from germline, CDR1 is SGHRS and CDR2 is YFSETQ. The CDR3, as DNA: TGCGCCAGCAGCTTGGGGGCACCCAACAATGAGCAGTTCTTC. This encodes CASSLGAPNNEQFF.